These 30 T cell receptor beta chains share one sample of origin, sequenced in a study of blood T cell repertoires in COVID-19. The repertoire was sequenced with immunoSEQ multiplex PCR; TCRdb's copy has only in-frame clones and lacks some. The table includes roughly 250,000 clones, roughly 86% detected once. The sequenced sample was PBMCs or T cells enriched from blood (not recorded which). These receptor sequences come from a woman aged 45-65 years who had recovered from COVID-19.

The chain links TRBV5-5 to TRBJ2-1; perhaps TRBD2 as D (5 bases). V gave up 0 bases and J gave up 6 bases, with 10 bases separating them. The V gene's germline CDR1 is SGHKS and CDR2 YYEKEE (reference sequence). The CDR3 sequence is 14 residues long. Here the CDR3 reads CASSLAAAANEQFF. CDR3 nucleotides: TGTGCCAGCAGCTTGGCAGCGGCTGCCAATGAGCAGTTCTTC. Full variable domain (rest looked up from reference TRBV5-5 and TRBJ2-1): DAGVTQSPTHLIKTRGQQVTLRCSPISGHKSVSWYQQVLGQGPQFIFQYYEKEERGRGNFPDRFSARQFPNYSSELNVNALLLGDSALYLCASSLAAAANEQFFGPGTRLTVL.

This chain uses TRBV12-3 or TRBV12-4 with TRBJ1-5, with 7 bases that match TRBD1. Losses at the gene ends were 7 bases for V and 2 bases for J; bases not matched to a gene: 2. This CDR3 has 13 residues. CDR3 nucleotide sequence: TGTGCCAGCAAGGGGACAGGCAATCAGCCCCAGCATTTT. This translates into CASKGTGNQPQHF.

This chain joins TRBV2 and TRBJ2-2, with D possibly TRBD2 on 6 matching bases. CDR3 size: 14 residues. Germline CDR1 reads SNHLY; CDR2 reads FYNNEI. V was cut by 6 bases and J by 5 bases, with 13 bases left in between. For the CDR3, the DNA is TGTGCCAGCAGATCCGGGACTGGGACCGGGGAGCTGTTTTTT. Its translation is CASRSGTGTGELFF. The full variable domain, its missing parts supplied by reference TRBV2 and TRBJ2-2, is EPEVTQTPSHQVTQMGQEVILRCVPISNHLYFYWYRQILGQKVEFLVSFYNNEISEKSEIFDDQFSVERPDGSNFTLKIRSTKLEDSAMYFCASRSGTGTGELFFGEGSRLTVL.

The genes are TRBV5-1 and TRBJ1-1; 8 bases fit TRBD1. V lost 4 bases, J lost 5 bases, and 7 bases stayed unmatched. Germline CDR1 SGHRS, CDR2 YFSETQ. The CDR3 is 14 amino acids. CDR3 loop: CASSQDRGETEAFF. The CDR3 nucleotides are TGCGCCAGCAGCCAAGACAGGGGTGAAACTGAAGCTTTCTTT.

V and J are TRBV7-9 and TRBJ2-1, with D possibly being TRBD1 (5 bases). Germline V CDR1 and CDR2: SEHNR, FQNEAQ (reference sequence). The CDR3 contains 13 residues. V lost 1 base, J lost 10 bases, and 11 bases lay in between. As DNA, the CDR3 is TGTGCCAGCAGCTTAGGGGGCATATTCGAGCAGTTCTTC. This gives the protein CASSLGGIFEQFF. The whole variable domain, remainder taken from reference TRBV7-9 and TRBJ2-1, is DTGVSQNPRHKITKRGQNVTFRCDPISEHNRLYWYRQTLGQGPEFLTYFQNEAQLEKSRLLSDRFSAERPKGSFSTLEIQRTEQGDSAMYLCASSLGGIFEQFFGPGTRLTVL.

This clone was seen once. The V call is TRBV11-1, the J call TRBJ1-5, with 10 nucleotides matching TRBD1. The junction had 6 bases not matched to a gene; V was cut back by 5 bases and J by 5 bases. CDR3 size: 15 residues. CDR1 and CDR2 from the germline V gene are SGHAT and FQDESV (reference sequence). CDR3 region: CASSQDRGQDQPQHF. The DNA of the CDR3 is TGTGCCAGCAGCCAAGACAGGGGGCAGGATCAGCCCCAGCATTTT. The full variable domain, in which reference TRBV11-1 and TRBJ1-5 provide the parts outside the CDR3, is EAEVAQSPRYKITEKSQAVAFWCDPISGHATLYWYRQILGQGPELLVQFQDESVVDDSQLPKDRFSAERLKGVDSTLKIQPAELGDSAMYLCASSQDRGQDQPQHFGDGTRLSIL.

The rearrangement uses TRBV5-1 and TRBJ1-1; maybe TRBD1 (6 bases). Germline V lookup: CDR1 SGHRS, CDR2 YFSETQ. The CDR3 contains 15 residues. Trimming removed 0 bases from V and 3 bases from J, with 12 bases in between. The CDR3 is CASSLGTVQDTEAFF. The CDR3 DNA sequence: TGCGCCAGCAGCTTGGGGACAGTCCAGGACACTGAAGCTTTCTTT.

V gene TRBV28 combines with J gene TRBJ1-3; D is uncertain. The CDR3 runs to 14 residues. V was cut by 7 bases and J by 0 bases, with 10 bases left in between. Germline CDR1 and CDR2: MDHEN and SYDVKM. Written as DNA, the CDR3 is TGTGCCAGCAACCGGTTGAGCTCTGGAAACACCATATATTTT. Amino acids: CASNRLSSGNTIYF. The full variable domain, completed using reference TRBV28 and TRBJ1-3, is DVKVTQSSRYLVKRTGEKVFLECVQDMDHENMFWYRQDPGLGLRLIYFSYDVKMKEKGDIPEGYSVSREKKERFSLILESASTNQTSMYLCASNRLSSGNTIYFGEGSWLTVV.

For the CDR3, the DNA is TGTGCCAGCAGCGCCCCGACTAGTAAGCCCGGGGAGCTGTTTTTT. It translates to CASSAPTSKPGELFF. The V call is TRBV9, the J call TRBJ2-2; D might be TRBD2 (6 bases). V was trimmed by 3 bases and J by 6 bases, leaving 15 bases between them. This CDR3 is built from 15 residues. CDR1 and CDR2 (germline): SGDLS, YYNGEE. The full variable domain, in which reference TRBV9 and TRBJ2-2 provide the parts outside the CDR3, is DSGVTQTPKHLITATGQRVTLRCSPRSGDLSVYWYQQSLDQGLQFLIQYYNGEERAKGNILERFSAQQFPDLHSELNLSSLELGDSALYFCASSAPTSKPGELFFGEGSRLTVL.

This clone was detected a few times. The chain carries TRBV6-4 and TRBJ2-1, with TRBD2 matching over 10 bases. The junction had 6 bases not matched to a gene; V was cut back by 5 bases and J by 5 bases. CDR1 and CDR2 (germline): MRHNA, SNTAGT. The CDR3 contains 15 residues. CDR3 in DNA: TGTGCCAGCAGTCTCCAGCGGGAGGGACACAATGAGCAGTTCTTC. Its protein is CASSLQREGHNEQFF.

The rearrangement uses TRBV28 and TRBJ1-1, with 8 bases that match TRBD1. The V gene end was trimmed by 5 bases and the J gene end by 3 bases; junction bases not matched to a gene: 5. The CDR3 consists of 14 residues. CDR1 and CDR2 from the germline V gene are MDHEN and SYDVKM. CDR3 coding DNA: TGTGCCAGCAGTACCACAGGGGGGTACACTGAAGCTTTCTTT. This codes for CASSTTGGYTEAFF.

The rearrangement links TRBV28 to TRBJ1-4; 8 bases map to TRBD1. The CDR3 covers 17 residues. Germline V gene sequence: CDR1 MDHEN, CDR2 SYDVKM. With 5 bases clipped from V and 1 base from J, the junction kept 9 bases outside the gene matches. The CDR3 sequence is CASSSGQGGLTNEKLFF. The CDR3, as DNA: TGTGCCAGCAGTAGTGGACAGGGCGGTTTAACTAATGAAAAACTGTTTTTT.

The chain is built from TRBV3-1 (or the pseudogene TRBV3-2) and TRBJ1-2; 8 positions agree with TRBD1. Germline V gives CDR1 LGHDT, CDR2 YNNKEL (reference sequence). This CDR3 region has 15 residues. V was clipped by 1 base and J by 7 bases; unmatched bases: 8. CDR3 nucleotides: TGTGCCAGCAGCCAAGTTCGACAGGGGATCGGTGGCTACACCTTC. Protein sequence: CASSQVRQGIGGYTF.

This clone was recorded once. The V gene is TRBV29-1, the J gene TRBJ1-1; no firm D call. Germline loops: CDR1 SQVTM, CDR2 ANQGSEA. The CDR3 runs 13 residues. Trimming removed 4 bases from V and 0 bases from J, with 9 bases in between. CDR3 DNA sequence: TGCAGCGTTGCGAGCGGTTTGAACACTGAAGCTTTCTTT. Its protein is CSVASGLNTEAFF.

The chain joins TRBV29-1 to TRBJ2-2, with D perhaps matching TRBD2 (8 bases). The germline V and J ends were trimmed by 7 bases and 7 bases, with 19 bases remaining between them. This CDR3 region has 14 residues. Germline V lookup: CDR1 SQVTM, CDR2 ANQGSEA. Here the CDR3 reads CSAVSQGTSGELFF. The CDR3 DNA is TGCAGCGCTGTCTCACAGGGGACTAGCGGGGAGCTGTTTTTT.

This chain links TRBV29-1 with TRBJ2-1; no firm D call. This CDR3 is 13 amino acids long. Germline V gives CDR1 SQVTM, CDR2 ANQGSEA. V lost 0 bases and J lost 5, with 8 bases in between. CDR3 amino acids: CSVEDWQNNEQFF. The CDR3 coding sequence is TGCAGCGTTGAAGATTGGCAAAACAATGAGCAGTTCTTC.

CDR3 nucleotide sequence: TGTGCCAGCAGACAGGGGGCTACCACAGATACGCAGTATTTT. Its protein product is CASRQGATTDTQYF. The chain carries TRBV25-1 and TRBJ2-3; TRBD1 aligns across 9 bases. Per germline, CDR1 MGHDK and CDR2 SYGVNS. V trimming: 6 bases; J trimming: 2 bases; junction bases outside the gene matches: 3. The CDR3 is 14 residues long.

This clone is a singleton in its sample. The rearrangement joins TRBV7-2 to TRBJ2-5, with D possibly being TRBD2 (5 bases). The CDR3 spans 15 residues. V lost 5 bases and J lost 7, with 20 bases in between. The V gene's germline CDR1 is SGHTA and CDR2 FQGNSA. As DNA, the CDR3 is TGTGCCAGCAGCAGACACGGGGTCCAGATGGGGACCCAGTACTTC. As protein: CASSRHGVQMGTQYF.

The chain uses TRBV19 and TRBJ2-7, with 9 bases matching TRBD2. This CDR3 is 13 amino acids long. The V gene's germline CDR1 is LNHDA and CDR2 SQIVND (reference sequence). The ends lost 7 bases at V and 3 bases at J; junction bases unmatched: 4. In DNA form, the CDR3 reads TGTGCCAGTAAGGCTAGCGGGAACTACGAGCAGTACTTC. It yields the protein CASKASGNYEQYF.

The chain has TRBV2 and TRBJ1-5, with a possible D match to TRBD1 (6 bases). The germline CDR1 and CDR2 sequences are SNHLY and FYNNEI. Trimming removed 7 bases at V and 7 bases at J, with 20 bases between. The CDR3 totals 15 residues. The CDR3 sequence: CASTVGGGRRQPQHF. In nucleotides, the CDR3 is TGTGCCAGCACCGTCGGGGGGGGGCGACGGCAGCCCCAGCATTTT.

The chain combines TRBV14 with TRBJ1-1, with 7 bases lining up with TRBD1. Unmatched junction bases numbered 9, after V lost 3 bases and J lost 11 bases. Germline assignment: CDR1 SGHDN and CDR2 FVKESK. The CDR3 sequence is 13 residues long. The CDR3 DNA reads as TGTGCCAGCAGCCACAGACAGGGCTGGTACGCTTTCTTT. It translates to CASSHRQGWYAFF.

The J gene is TRBJ2-3, the V gene TRBV5-1, with 10 bases aligning to TRBD2. V lost 2 bases to trimming and J lost 6 bases; unmatched junction nucleotides: 6. The CDR3 loop spans 15 amino acids. CDR1 and CDR2 from the germline V gene are SGHRS and YFSETQ. CDR3 residues: CASSFLAGGVDTQYF. The CDR3 DNA reads TGCGCCAGCAGCTTTTTAGCGGGAGGTGTCGATACGCAGTATTTT.

The chain joins TRBV7-3 to TRBJ2-1; D is uncertain. Trimming cost V 2 bases and J 6 bases, with 14 bases left between them. Germline V gives CDR1 SGHTA, CDR2 FQGTGA. The CDR3 covers 15 residues. The CDR3 loop is CASSLAGLSVNEQFF. The CDR3 DNA sequence: TGTGCCAGCAGCTTAGCTGGGCTGTCGGTCAATGAGCAGTTCTTC. The full variable domain, its missing parts supplied by reference TRBV7-3 and TRBJ2-1, is GAGVSQTPSNKVTEKGKYVELRCDPISGHTALYWYRQSLGQGPEFLIYFQGTGAADDSGLPNDRFFAVRPEGSVSTLKIQRTERGDSAVYLCASSLAGLSVNEQFFGPGTRLTVL.

This chain connects TRBV2 to TRBJ2-7; TRBD1 aligns across 8 bases. From germline, CDR1 is SNHLY and CDR2 FYNNEI. The J segment lost 3 bases and the V segment lost 1 base, leaving 5 bases of the junction unmatched. The CDR3 is 15 residues long. This CDR3 is CASSEEGTGLYEQYF. In DNA, the CDR3 is TGTGCCAGCAGTGAAGAAGGGACAGGACTCTACGAGCAGTACTTC.

The J gene is TRBJ2-1, the V gene TRBV3-1 (or the pseudogene TRBV3-2); TRBD1 is a possible D gene (5 bases). The CDR3 totals 13 residues. Trimming removed 2 bases from V and 4 bases from J, with 6 bases in between. Germline values: CDR1 LGHDT, CDR2 YNNKEL (reference sequence). The CDR3 nucleotides read TGTGCCAGCAGCCAATCAGGGTACAATGAGCAGTTCTTC. This translates into CASSQSGYNEQFF.

The rearrangement uses TRBV28 and TRBJ2-7; 15 bases line up with TRBD2. Germline V gene sequence: CDR1 MDHEN, CDR2 SYDVKM. This CDR3 has 17 amino acids. V was clipped by 6 bases and J by 0 bases; unmatched bases: 6. CDR3 loop: CASSRTSGRVSSYEQYF. The CDR3 nucleotides read TGTGCCAGCAGCCGGACTAGCGGGAGGGTTAGCTCCTACGAGCAGTACTTC.

The V gene is TRBV7-2, the J gene TRBJ1-5; 7 bases are a match to TRBD1. The CDR3 loop spans 14 amino acids. Unmatched junction bases numbered 3, after V lost 5 bases and J lost 2 bases. Germline values: CDR1 SGHTA, CDR2 FQGNSA. CDR3 protein: CASSADRGNQPQHF. The CDR3 bases are TGTGCCAGCAGCGCCGACAGGGGCAATCAGCCCCAGCATTTT.

This clone was counted a few times. V is TRBV19 and J is TRBJ2-7, with TRBD1 matching over 8 bases. J lost 7 bases, V lost 3 bases, and 11 bases had no gene match. This CDR3 is built from 15 residues. Germline CDR1 is LNHDA and CDR2 is SQIVND (reference sequence). The DNA for the CDR3 is TGTGCCAGTAGTATTGGGGGGACAGGCGGTATGGAGCAGTACTTC. It translates to CASSIGGTGGMEQYF.

V and J are TRBV7-9 and TRBJ2-3; 8 nucleotides agree with TRBD2. CDR3 length equals 17 residues. The trim removed 9 bases at V and 3 bases at J, leaving 17 bases unmatched. The V gene's germline CDR1 is SEHNR and CDR2 FQNEAQ (reference sequence). The CDR3 DNA sequence: TGTGCCAGTGACGGACGCGTCCGGGGGGGTAAGACAGATACGCAGTATTTT. Its protein is CASDGRVRGGKTDTQYF.

With respect to this clone: An end of the junction does not agree with germline; a read error may underlie this. V usage is TRBV7-7 and J usage is TRBJ1-1, with D tentatively TRBD1 (6 bases). Looked up from germline, CDR1 is SSHAT and CDR2 is FNYEAQ (reference sequence). CDR3 length: 13 amino acids. This chain's CDR3 is CASSRTVNTEAFF. CDR3 in DNA: TGTGCTAGCAGCCGGACAGTGAACACTGAAGCTTTCTTT. The whole variable domain, remainder taken from reference TRBV7-7 and TRBJ1-1, is GAGVSQSPRYKVTKRGQDVTLRCDPISSHATLYWYQQALGQGPEFLTYFNYEAQPDKSGLPSDRFSAERPEGSISTLTIQRTEQRDSAMYRCASSRTVNTEAFFGQGTRLTVV.